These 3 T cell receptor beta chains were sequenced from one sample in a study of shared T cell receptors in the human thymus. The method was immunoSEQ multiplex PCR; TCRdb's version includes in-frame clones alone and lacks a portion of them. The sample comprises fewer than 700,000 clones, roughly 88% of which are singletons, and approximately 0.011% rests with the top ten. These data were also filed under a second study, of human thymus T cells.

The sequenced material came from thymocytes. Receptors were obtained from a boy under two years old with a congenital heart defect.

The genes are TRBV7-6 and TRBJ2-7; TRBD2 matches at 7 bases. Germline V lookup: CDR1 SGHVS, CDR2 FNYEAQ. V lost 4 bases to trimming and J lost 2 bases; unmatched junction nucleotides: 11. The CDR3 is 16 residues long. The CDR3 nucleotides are TGTGCCAGCAGCTCCACCTCTCAGCGGGGCGCCTACGAGCAGTACTTC. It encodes CASSSTSQRGAYEQYF.

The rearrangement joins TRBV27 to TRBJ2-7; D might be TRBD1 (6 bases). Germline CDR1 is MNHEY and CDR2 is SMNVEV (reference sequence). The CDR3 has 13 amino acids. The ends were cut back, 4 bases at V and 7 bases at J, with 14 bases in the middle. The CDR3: CASSSRDTDEQYF. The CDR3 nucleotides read TGTGCCAGCAGTTCCCGGGACACCGATGAGCAGTACTTC.

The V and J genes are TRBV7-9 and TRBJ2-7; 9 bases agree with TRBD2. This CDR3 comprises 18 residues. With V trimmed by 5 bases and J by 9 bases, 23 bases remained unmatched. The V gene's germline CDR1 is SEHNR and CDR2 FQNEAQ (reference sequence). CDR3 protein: CASSPQSGAASGDFGQYF. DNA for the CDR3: TGTGCCAGCAGCCCTCAATCGGGGGCGGCTAGCGGGGATTTCGGGCAGTACTTC.